Detailed here is one T cell receptor (beta chain). This sample is part of a study of blood T cell repertoires in COVID-19. TCRdb's table, derived via immunoSEQ multiplex PCR, lists solely in-frame clones and lacks some. This table has 90,000 to 100,000 clones, 89% appearing once. Trimming left V 4 bases short and J 1 base short, with 10 bases between. Germline V gene lookup returns CDR1 MNHEY and CDR2 SVGEGT. This CDR3 has 14 residues. V and J are TRBV6-2 or TRBV6-3 and TRBJ2-5, with D perhaps matching TRBD2 (6 bases). The receptor was isolated from a man between 60 and 75 years old with COVID-19, enrolled during active disease. The source material was peripheral blood. The CDR3 DNA sequence: TGTGCCAGCAGTTCGACTAGGGGCCAAGAGACCCAGTACTTC. It yields the protein CASSSTRGQETQYF.